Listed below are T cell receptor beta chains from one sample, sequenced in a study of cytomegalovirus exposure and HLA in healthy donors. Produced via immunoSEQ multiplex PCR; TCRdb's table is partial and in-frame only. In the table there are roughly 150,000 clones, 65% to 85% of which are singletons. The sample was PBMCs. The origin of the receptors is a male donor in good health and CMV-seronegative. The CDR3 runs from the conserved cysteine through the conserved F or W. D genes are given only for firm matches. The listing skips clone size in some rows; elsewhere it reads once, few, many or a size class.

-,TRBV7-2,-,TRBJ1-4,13,TGTGCCAGCAGCCCAGGGAATCGGGAAAAACTGTTTTTT,CASSPGNREKLFF
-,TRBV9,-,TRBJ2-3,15,TGTGCCAGCAGCGTAGCTGAGGCTAGCACAGATACGCAGTATTTT,CASSVAEASTDTQYF
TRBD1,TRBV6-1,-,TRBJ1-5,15,TGTGCCAGCAGCCAAGACAGGGCTTATGATCAGCCCCAGCATTTT,CASSQDRAYDQPQHF
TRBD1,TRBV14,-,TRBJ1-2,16,TGTGCCAGCAGCCAAGTCCATTGGGGGACAGGCTATGGCTACACCTTC,CASSQVHWGTGYGYTF
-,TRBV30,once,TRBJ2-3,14,TGTGCCTGGAGTGTCAGAGGAGGGACAGATACGCAGTATTTT,CAWSVRGGTDTQYF
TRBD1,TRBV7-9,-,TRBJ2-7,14,TGTGCCAGCAGCCAGCAGGGACAGGGAAGCGAGCAGTACTTC,CASSQQGQGSEQYF
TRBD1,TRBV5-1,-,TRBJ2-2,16,TGCGCCAGCAGCTTTCGGACAGGGGGCATCACCGGGGAGCTGTTTTTT,CASSFRTGGITGELFF
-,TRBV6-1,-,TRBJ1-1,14,TGTGCCAGCGACACTTTAGGAACGAACACTGAAGCTTTCTTT,CASDTLGTNTEAFF
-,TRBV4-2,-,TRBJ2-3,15,TGTGCCAGCAGGAAGACTTCGTCTAGCACAGATACGCAGTATTTT,CASRKTSSSTDTQYF
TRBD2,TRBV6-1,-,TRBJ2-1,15,TGTGCCGGAGTTCGGGCGGGGGGCCCCCGGGGTGAGCAGTTCTTC,CAGVRAGGPRGEQFF
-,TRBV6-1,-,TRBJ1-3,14,TGTGCCAGCAGTCCAGGGTTCTCTGGAAACACCATATATTTT,CASSPGFSGNTIYF
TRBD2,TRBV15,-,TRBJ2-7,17,TGTGCCACCAGCAGAGATCCCGTGACTAGCGGACCCTACGAGCAGTACTTC,CATSRDPVTSGPYEQYF
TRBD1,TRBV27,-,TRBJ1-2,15,TGTGCCAGCGCCTTTGGACAGGGCCTTAACTATGGCTACACCTTC,CASAFGQGLNYGYTF
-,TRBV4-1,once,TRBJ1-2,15,TGCGCCAGCAGCCAAGAGGCCACAGGATCTGGTGGCTACACCTTC,CASSQEATGSGGYTF
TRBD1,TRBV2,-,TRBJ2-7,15,TGTGCCTCCACCGGGACAGGGGGACGGACCTACGAGCAGTACTTC,CASTGTGGRTYEQYF
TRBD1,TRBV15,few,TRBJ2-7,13,TGTGCCACCAGTCGTGAGAGGGGGCACGAGCAGTACTTC,CATSRERGHEQYF
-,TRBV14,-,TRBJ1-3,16,TGTGCCAGCAGCCAAGATCTGGAGGGATTTGGAAACACCATATATTTT,CASSQDLEGFGNTIYF
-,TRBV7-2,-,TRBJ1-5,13,TGTGCCAGCAGCTTAGGACGGGATATGTCCCAGCATTTT,CASSLGRDMSQHF
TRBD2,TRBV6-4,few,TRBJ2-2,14,TGTGCCAGCAGTGACGGACTAGACACCGGGGAGCTGTTTTTT,CASSDGLDTGELFF
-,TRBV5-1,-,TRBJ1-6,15,TGCGCCAGCAGCTTGTCCGGGGGGTCTAATTCACCCCTCCACTTT,CASSLSGGSNSPLHF
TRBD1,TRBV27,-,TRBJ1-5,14,TGTGCCAGCAGACGCGGACAGGGTAATCAGCCCCAGCATTTT,CASRRGQGNQPQHF
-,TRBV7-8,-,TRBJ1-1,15,TGTGCCAGCAGCTTACGGGGACACCCGAACACTGAAGCTTTCTTT,CASSLRGHPNTEAFF
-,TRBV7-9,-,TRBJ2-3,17,TGTGCCAGCAGCTTAGAGAGAGAGTCACCTAGCACAGATACGCAGTATTTT,CASSLERESPSTDTQYF
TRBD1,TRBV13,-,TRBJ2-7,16,TGTGCCAGCAGCCCCGTTAGGGGGACAGGGGACTACGAGCAGTACTTC,CASSPVRGTGDYEQYF